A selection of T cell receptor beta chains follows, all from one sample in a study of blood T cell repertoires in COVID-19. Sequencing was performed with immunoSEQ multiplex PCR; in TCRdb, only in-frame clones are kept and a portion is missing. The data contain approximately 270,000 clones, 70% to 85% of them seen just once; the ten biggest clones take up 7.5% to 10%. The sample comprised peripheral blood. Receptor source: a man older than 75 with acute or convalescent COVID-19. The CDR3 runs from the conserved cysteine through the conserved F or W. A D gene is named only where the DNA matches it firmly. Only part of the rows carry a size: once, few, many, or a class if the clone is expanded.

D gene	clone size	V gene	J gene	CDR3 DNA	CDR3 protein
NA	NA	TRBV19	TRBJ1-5	TGTGCCAGTACCCCATGGGAGGGAATGGATCAGCCCCAGCATTTT	CASTPWEGMDQPQHF
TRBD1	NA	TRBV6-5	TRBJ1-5	TGTGCCAGCAATACCTACAGGGGGCAGCCCCAGCATTTT	CASNTYRGQPQHF
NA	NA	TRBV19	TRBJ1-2	TGTGCCAGCTATAATGAATGGGGGCTTGGCTACACCTTC	CASYNEWGLGYTF
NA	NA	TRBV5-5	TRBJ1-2	TGTGCCAGCAGCTCTAGTAACTATGGCTACACCTTC	CASSSSNYGYTF
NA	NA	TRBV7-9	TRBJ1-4	TGTGCCAGCAGCCTGAGCGGCGGGACCGAGGGGGAAAAACTGTTTTTT	CASSLSGGTEGEKLFF
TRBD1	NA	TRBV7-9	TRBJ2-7	TGTGCCAGCAGCTCGATACAGGGGGCGGCCTACGAGCAGTACTTC	CASSSIQGAAYEQYF
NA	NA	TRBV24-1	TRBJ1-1	TGTGCCACCAGTGATTCGAAGGCAGGATACACTGAAGCTTTCTTT	CATSDSKAGYTEAFF
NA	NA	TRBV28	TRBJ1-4	TGTGCCAGCAGTTTACCCCTCGCGGGTACTAATGAAAAACTGTTTTTT	CASSLPLAGTNEKLFF
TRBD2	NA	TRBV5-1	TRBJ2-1	TGCGCCAGCAGCTTGGATATTCTAGCGGGGATCGGTGAGCAGTTCTTC	CASSLDILAGIGEQFF
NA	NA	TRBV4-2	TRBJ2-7	TGTGCCAGCAGCCACCACCGGGACAAGCTCTCCTACGAGCAGTACTTC	CASSHHRDKLSYEQYF
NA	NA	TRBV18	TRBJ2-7	TGTGCCAGCTCACCAAGGCGGGTATCCTACGAGCAGTACTTC	CASSPRRVSYEQYF
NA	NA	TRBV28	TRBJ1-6	TGTGCCAGCAGATGGGGGGGCTTAGGGAATTCACCCCTCCACTTT	CASRWGGLGNSPLHF
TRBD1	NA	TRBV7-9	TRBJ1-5	TGTGCCAGCAGCTCGACAGGGCTTGGGAAGCCCCAGCATTTT	CASSSTGLGKPQHF
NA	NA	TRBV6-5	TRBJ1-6	TGTGCCACCCACGAGGGCAATAATTCACCCCTCCACTTT	CATHEGNNSPLHF
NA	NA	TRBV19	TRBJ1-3	TGTGCCAGTAGTATAGATCGATACTCCGGAAACACCATATATTTT	CASSIDRYSGNTIYF
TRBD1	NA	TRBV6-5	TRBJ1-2	TGTGCCAGCCGTACCGGGACAGGGAACTATGGCTACACCTTC	CASRTGTGNYGYTF
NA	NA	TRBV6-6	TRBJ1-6	TGTGCCAGCAGTTTCGGGGGGGGGAAGGCCCTCCACTTT	CASSFGGGKALHF
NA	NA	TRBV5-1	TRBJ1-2	TGCGCCAGCAGCCGGCGACAGAGCTATGGCTACACCTTC	CASSRRQSYGYTF
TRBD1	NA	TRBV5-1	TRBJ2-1	TGCGCCAGCAGCGCACAGGGGTTTAGGTCCTACAATGAGCAGTTCTTC	CASSAQGFRSYNEQFF
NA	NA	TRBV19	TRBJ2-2	TGTGCCAGTAGTGCCGGGTTTTCAGGGGTCGAAGCCGGGGAGCTGTTTTTT	CASSAGFSGVEAGELFF
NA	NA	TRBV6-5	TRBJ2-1	TGTGCCAGCAGCTTAGGACCTGGAGGGGAGCAGTTCTTC	CASSLGPGGEQFF
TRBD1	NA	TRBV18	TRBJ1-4	TGTGCCAGCTCATCACAGGGGGCGTCGACTAATGAAAAACTGTTTTTT	CASSSQGASTNEKLFF
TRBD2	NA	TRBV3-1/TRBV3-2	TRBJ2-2	TGTGCCAGCAGCGCGCGGACTAGGGACACCGGGGAGCTGTTTTTT	CASSARTRDTGELFF
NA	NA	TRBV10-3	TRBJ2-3	TGTGCCATCAGGAACCTTGGGCCAGATACGCAGTATTTT	CAIRNLGPDTQYF
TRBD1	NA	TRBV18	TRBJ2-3	TGTGCCAGCTCACCACCGCAAAGACAGGGATGGGGCACAGATACGCAGTATTTT	CASSPPQRQGWGTDTQYF
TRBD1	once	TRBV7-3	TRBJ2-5	TGTGCCAGCAGCCGAGACAGGGGTGAGACCCAGTACTTC	CASSRDRGETQYF
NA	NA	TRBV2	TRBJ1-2	TGTGCCAGCGAGTTAGAGGCCCGCTATGGCTACACCTTC	CASELEARYGYTF
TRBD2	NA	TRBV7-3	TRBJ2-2	TGTGCCAGCAGCCGAACTAGCGGGAGGGTGGGCACCGGGGAGCTGTTTTTT	CASSRTSGRVGTGELFF
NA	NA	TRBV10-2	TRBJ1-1	TGCGCCAGCAGTAAACAGGGAAGGGCCACTGAAGCTTTCTTT	CASSKQGRATEAFF
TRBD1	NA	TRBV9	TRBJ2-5	TGTGCCAGCAGCGTAGGGACAGGGGTAGCAGAGACCCAGTACTTC	CASSVGTGVAETQYF
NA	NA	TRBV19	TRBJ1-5	TGTGCCAGTAGTGATCCTCGGGGGATTCAGCCCCAGCATTTT	CASSDPRGIQPQHF
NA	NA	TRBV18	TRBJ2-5	TGTGCCAGCTCACCACCCAACGGGGAGACCCAGTACTTC	CASSPPNGETQYF
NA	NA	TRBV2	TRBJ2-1	TGTGCCAGCAGAGAGGACTCGTCTAATTCCTACAATGAGCAGTTCTTC	CASREDSSNSYNEQFF